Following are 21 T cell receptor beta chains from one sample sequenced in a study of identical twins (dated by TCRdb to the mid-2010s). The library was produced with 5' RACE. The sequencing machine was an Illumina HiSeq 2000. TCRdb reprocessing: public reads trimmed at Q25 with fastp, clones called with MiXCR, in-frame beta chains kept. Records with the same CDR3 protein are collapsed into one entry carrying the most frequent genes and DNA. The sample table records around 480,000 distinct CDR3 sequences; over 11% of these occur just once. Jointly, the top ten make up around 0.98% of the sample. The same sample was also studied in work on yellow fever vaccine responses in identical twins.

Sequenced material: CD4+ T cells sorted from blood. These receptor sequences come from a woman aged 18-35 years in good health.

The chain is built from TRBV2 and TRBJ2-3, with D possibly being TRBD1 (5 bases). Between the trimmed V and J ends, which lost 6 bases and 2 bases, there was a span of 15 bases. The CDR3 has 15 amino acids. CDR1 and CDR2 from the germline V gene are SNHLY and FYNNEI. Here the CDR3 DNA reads TGTGCCAGCAGGACAGATCGCACCTCCACAGATACGCAGTATTTT. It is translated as CASRTDRTSTDTQYF.

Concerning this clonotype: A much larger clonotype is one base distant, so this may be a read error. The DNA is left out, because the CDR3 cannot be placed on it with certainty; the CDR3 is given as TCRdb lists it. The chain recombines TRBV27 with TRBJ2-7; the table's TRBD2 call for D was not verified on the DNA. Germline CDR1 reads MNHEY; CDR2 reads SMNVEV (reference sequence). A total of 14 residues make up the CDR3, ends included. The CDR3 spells CASSFGSGTYEHYF.

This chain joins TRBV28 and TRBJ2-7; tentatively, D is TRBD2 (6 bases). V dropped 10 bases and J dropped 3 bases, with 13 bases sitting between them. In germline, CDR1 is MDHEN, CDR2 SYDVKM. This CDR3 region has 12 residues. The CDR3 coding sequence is TGTGCCACCCGCTCAGCGGGCTACGAGCAGTACTTC. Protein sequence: CATRSAGYEQYF.

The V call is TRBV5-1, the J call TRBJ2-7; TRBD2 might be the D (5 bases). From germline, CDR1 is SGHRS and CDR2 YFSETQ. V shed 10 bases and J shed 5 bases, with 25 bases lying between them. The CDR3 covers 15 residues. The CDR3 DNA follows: TGCGCCTTACGGATGGCGGGCTCCCGGGTGGACGAGCAGTACTTC. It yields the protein CALRMAGSRVDEQYF.

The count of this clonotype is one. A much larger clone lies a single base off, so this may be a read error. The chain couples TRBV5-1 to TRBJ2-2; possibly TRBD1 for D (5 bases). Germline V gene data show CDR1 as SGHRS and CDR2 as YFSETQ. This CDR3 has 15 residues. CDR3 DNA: TGCGCCAGCAGCTTGACAGGTTTGAACACCCGGGAGCTGTTTTTT. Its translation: CASSLTGLNTRELFF.

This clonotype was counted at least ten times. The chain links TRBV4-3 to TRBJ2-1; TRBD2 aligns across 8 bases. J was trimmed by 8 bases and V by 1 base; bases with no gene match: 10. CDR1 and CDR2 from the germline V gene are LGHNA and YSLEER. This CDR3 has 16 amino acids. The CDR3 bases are TGCGCCAGCAGCCAAGCCTATAGCGGGAAAGTACATGAGCAGTTCTTC. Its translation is CASSQAYSGKVHEQFF.

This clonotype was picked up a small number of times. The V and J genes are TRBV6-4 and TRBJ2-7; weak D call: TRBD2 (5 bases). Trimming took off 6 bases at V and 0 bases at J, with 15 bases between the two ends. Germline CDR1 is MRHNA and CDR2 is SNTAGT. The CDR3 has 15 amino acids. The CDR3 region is CASSPDGGSSYEQYF. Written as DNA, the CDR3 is TGTGCCAGCAGCCCAGATGGTGGGAGCTCCTACGAGCAGTACTTC.

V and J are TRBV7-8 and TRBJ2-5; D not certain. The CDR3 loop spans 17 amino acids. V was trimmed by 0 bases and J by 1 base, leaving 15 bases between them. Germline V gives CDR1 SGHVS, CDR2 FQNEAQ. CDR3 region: CASSLASTRRSQETQYF. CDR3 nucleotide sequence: TGTGCCAGCAGCTTAGCTTCGACGCGGCGTTCCCAAGAGACCCAGTACTTC. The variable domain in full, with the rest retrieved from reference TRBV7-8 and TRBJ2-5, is GAGVSQSPRYKVAKRGQDVALRCDPISGHVSLFWYQQALGQGPEFLTYFQNEAQLDKSGLPSDRFFAERPEGSVSTLKIQRTQQEDSAVYLCASSLASTRRSQETQYFGPGTRLLVL.

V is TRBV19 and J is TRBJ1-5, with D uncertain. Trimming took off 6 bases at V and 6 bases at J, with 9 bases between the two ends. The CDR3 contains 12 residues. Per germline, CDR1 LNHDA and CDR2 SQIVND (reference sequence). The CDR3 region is CASRSTGQPQHF. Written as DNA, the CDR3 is TGTGCCAGTAGATCGACCGGTCAGCCCCAGCATTTT. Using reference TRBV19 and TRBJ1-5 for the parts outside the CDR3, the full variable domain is DGGITQSPKYLFRKEGQNVTLSCEQNLNHDAMYWYRQDPGQGLRLIYYSQIVNDFQKGDIAEGYSVSREKKESFPLTVTSAQKNPTAFYLCASRSTGQPQHFGDGTRLSIL.

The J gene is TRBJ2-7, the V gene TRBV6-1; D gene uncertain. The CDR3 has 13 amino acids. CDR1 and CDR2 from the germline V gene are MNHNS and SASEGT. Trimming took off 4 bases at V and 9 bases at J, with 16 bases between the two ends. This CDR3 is CASSAVPAFRQYF. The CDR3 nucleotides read TGTGCCAGCAGTGCTGTTCCGGCATTTCGGCAGTACTTC.

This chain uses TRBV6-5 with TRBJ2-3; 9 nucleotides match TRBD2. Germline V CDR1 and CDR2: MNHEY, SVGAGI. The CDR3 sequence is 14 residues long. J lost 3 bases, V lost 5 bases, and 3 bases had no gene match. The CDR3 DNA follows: TGTGCCAGCAGTACTAGCGGGCCGACAGATACGCAGTATTTT. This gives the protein CASSTSGPTDTQYF.

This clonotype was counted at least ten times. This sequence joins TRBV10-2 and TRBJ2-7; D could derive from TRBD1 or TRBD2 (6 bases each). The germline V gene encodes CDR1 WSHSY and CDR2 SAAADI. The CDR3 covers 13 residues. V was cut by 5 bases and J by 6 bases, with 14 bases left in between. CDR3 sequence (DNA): TGCGCCAGCAGTCTAGGGGGGCTCGGCGAGCAGTACTTC. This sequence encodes CASSLGGLGEQYF.

This CDR3 is CAISVRAGGSDTQYF. CDR3 sequence (DNA): TGTGCCATCAGTGTGAGGGCGGGAGGTTCAGATACGCAGTATTTT. This chain uses TRBV10-3 with TRBJ2-3; the match to TRBD2 covers 8 bases. The CDR3 consists of 15 residues. Trimming took 4 bases from V and 4 from J; bases not matched to a gene: 7. Germline V gene data show CDR1 as ENHRY and CDR2 as SYGVKD.

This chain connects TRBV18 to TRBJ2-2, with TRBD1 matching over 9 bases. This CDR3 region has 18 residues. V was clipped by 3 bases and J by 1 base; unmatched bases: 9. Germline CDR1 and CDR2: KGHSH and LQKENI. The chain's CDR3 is CASSPRPGTGRNTGELFF. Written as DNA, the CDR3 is TGTGCCAGCTCACCTAGACCCGGGACAGGGAGGAACACCGGGGAGCTGTTTTTT.

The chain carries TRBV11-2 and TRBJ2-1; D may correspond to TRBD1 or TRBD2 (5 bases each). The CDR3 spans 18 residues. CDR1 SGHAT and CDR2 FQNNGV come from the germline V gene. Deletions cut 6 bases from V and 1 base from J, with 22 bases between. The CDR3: CASSYQGKGWGSYNEQFF. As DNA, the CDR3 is TGTGCCAGCAGTTACCAAGGAAAGGGGTGGGGGTCCTACAATGAGCAGTTCTTC. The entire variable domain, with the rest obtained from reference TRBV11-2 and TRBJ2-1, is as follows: EAGVAQSPRYKIIEKRQSVAFWCNPISGHATLYWYQQILGQGPKLLIQFQNNGVVDDSQLPKDRFSAERLKGVDSTLKIQPAKLEDSAVYLCASSYQGKGWGSYNEQFFGPGTRLTVL.

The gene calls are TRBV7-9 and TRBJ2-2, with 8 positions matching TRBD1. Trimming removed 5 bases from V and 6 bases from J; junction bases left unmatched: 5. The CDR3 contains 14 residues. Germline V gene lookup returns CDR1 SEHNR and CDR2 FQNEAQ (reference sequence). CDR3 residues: CASSPQGAPGELFF. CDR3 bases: TGTGCCAGCAGCCCCCAGGGGGCCCCCGGGGAGCTGTTTTTT.

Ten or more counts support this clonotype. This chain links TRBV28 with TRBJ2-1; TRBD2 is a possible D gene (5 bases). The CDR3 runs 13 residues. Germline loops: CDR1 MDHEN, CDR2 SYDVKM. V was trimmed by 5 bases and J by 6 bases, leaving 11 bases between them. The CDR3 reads CASSSGLPNEQFF. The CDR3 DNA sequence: TGTGCCAGCAGTAGCGGACTGCCCAATGAGCAGTTCTTC.

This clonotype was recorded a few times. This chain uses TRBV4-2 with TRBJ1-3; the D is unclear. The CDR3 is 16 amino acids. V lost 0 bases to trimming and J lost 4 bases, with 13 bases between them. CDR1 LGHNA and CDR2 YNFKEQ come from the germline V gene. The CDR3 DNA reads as TGTGCCAGCAGCCAAGATCCCCTCGGAGCCGGAAACACCATATATTTT. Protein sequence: CASSQDPLGAGNTIYF.

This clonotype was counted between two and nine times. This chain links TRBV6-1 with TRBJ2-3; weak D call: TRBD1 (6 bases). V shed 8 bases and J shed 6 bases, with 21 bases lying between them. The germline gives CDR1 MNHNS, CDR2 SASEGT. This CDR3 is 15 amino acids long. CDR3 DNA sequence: TGTGCCAGCCGGAGAAGGGCAGGGGCATTGGATACGCAGTATTTT. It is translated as CASRRRAGALDTQYF.

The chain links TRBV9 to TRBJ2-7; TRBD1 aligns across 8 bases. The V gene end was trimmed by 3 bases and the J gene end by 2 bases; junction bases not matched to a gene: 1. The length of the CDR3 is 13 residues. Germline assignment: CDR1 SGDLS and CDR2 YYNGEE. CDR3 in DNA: TGTGCCAGCAGCGGGGACAGGACCTACGAGCAGTACTTC. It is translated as CASSGDRTYEQYF.

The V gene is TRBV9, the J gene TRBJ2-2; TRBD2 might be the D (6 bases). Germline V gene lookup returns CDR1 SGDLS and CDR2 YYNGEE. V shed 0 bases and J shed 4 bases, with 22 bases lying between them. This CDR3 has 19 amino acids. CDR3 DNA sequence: TGTGCCAGCAGCGTAGCTACGTTGATGGGGAGGTCGAGCACCGGGGAGCTGTTTTTT. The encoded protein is CASSVATLMGRSSTGELFF.